The 30 T cell receptor beta chains below were found in one sample sequenced in a study of Tregs in tolerant kidney transplant recipients. Data came from immunoSEQ multiplex PCR; TCRdb stores just in-frame clones and leaves some out. The table has some 250,000 clones, 80% to 85% seen once. The sequencing input was CD4+ T cells from blood. These receptors originate from a human donor in good health.

V gene TRBV4-2 combines with J gene TRBJ1-1; possible D gene TRBD1, 5 bases. CDR3 size: 16 residues. The V end lost 0 bases, the J end lost 0 bases, and 11 bases lay between the germline ends. The V gene's germline CDR1 is LGHNA and CDR2 YNFKEQ. The CDR3 reads CASSQEGRRVNTEAFF. Written as DNA, the CDR3 is TGTGCCAGCAGCCAAGAAGGGCGCAGGGTGAACACTGAAGCTTTCTTT.

This clone was seen more than once but under ten times. The rearrangement links TRBV6-5 to TRBJ2-7, with TRBD2 matching over 7 bases. Germline trimming cut 6 bases from V and 4 bases from J; bases unmatched to any gene: 12. This CDR3 spans 15 amino acids. The germline V gene encodes CDR1 MNHEY and CDR2 SVGAGI. The chain's CDR3 is CASSPREGGSYEQYF. In DNA, the CDR3 is TGTGCCAGCAGCCCCAGGGAGGGAGGTAGTTACGAGCAGTACTTC.

The chain's CDR3 is CASSSTRVYEQYF. The CDR3 coding sequence is TGTGCCAGCAGTTCTACACGGGTCTACGAGCAGTACTTC. The chain joins TRBV7-9 to TRBJ2-7; no definite D call. Germline CDR1 is SEHNR and CDR2 is FQNEAQ (reference sequence). The CDR3 spans 13 residues. The V end lost 6 bases, the J end lost 3 bases, and 12 bases lay between the germline ends. Combining the CDR3 with reference TRBV7-9 and TRBJ2-7 gives the whole variable domain DTGVSQNPRHKITKRGQNVTFRCDPISEHNRLYWYRQTLGQGPEFLTYFQNEAQLEKSRLLSDRFSAERPKGSFSTLEIQRTEQGDSAMYLCASSSTRVYEQYFGPGTRLTVT.

The chain has TRBV6-5 and TRBJ2-7, with D possibly called TRBD1 or TRBD2 (5 bases each). The CDR3 extends over 13 amino acids. Germline CDR1 is MNHEY and CDR2 is SVGAGI. The V gene lost 10 bases and the J gene lost 6 bases, with 19 bases spanning the gap. The CDR3 here is CATISQGRGEQYF. In DNA, the CDR3 is TGTGCCACCATAAGCCAGGGACGGGGCGAGCAGTACTTC.

The chain links TRBV19 to TRBJ1-1, with D possibly TRBD1 on 5 matching bases. CDR1 is LNHDA, CDR2 SQIVND, per germline (reference sequence). This CDR3 is built from 14 residues. Trimming stripped 3 bases from V and 4 bases from J, with 12 bases between. CDR3 in DNA: TGTGCCAGTAGTATGGGGACCAAGGGCACTGAAGCTTTCTTT. Translating it yields CASSMGTKGTEAFF.

This sequence joins TRBV19 and TRBJ1-2; 12 nucleotides line up with TRBD1. V was pared by 4 bases and J by 5 bases, with 8 bases of the junction left unmatched. CDR1 and CDR2 from the germline V gene are LNHDA and SQIVND (reference sequence). CDR3 length: 16 residues. This chain's CDR3 is CASSTGTGGVGYGYTF. In DNA, the CDR3 is TGTGCCAGTAGTACCGGGACAGGGGGCGTTGGATATGGCTACACCTTC.

The rearrangement links TRBV6-5 to TRBJ1-6; 7 bases are shared with TRBD1. J was trimmed by 8 bases and V by 0 bases; bases with no gene match: 4. The CDR3 is made up of 15 amino acids. From germline, CDR1 is MNHEY and CDR2 SVGAGI. The CDR3 loop is CASSYSTGIDSPLHF. In nucleotides, the CDR3 is TGTGCCAGCAGTTACTCGACAGGGATTGATTCACCCCTCCACTTT.

The V call is TRBV4-2, the J call TRBJ2-5, with TRBD2 identical over 8 bases. With 0 bases clipped from V and 1 base from J, the junction kept 4 bases outside the gene matches. CDR1 LGHNA and CDR2 YNFKEQ come from the germline V gene. This CDR3 region has 16 residues. CDR3 sequence reads: CASSQEASGLQETQYF. The CDR3 DNA is TGTGCCAGCAGCCAAGAGGCTAGCGGGCTCCAAGAGACCCAGTACTTC.

J is TRBJ2-3 and V is TRBV6-5, with a weak D call TRBD2 (5 bases). CDR3 length: 15 amino acids. The V and J ends lost 6 bases and 4 bases respectively, with 17 bases between them. Germline V gene lookup returns CDR1 MNHEY and CDR2 SVGAGI. Here the CDR3 DNA reads TGTGCCAGCAGGGCATCCGGGATTCGGGCAGATACGCAGTATTTT. This encodes CASRASGIRADTQYF.

The chain has TRBV27 and TRBJ1-4, with 8 bases aligning to TRBD1. The V segment lost 7 bases and the J segment 7 bases; nucleotides outside the gene matches: 11. Germline V gives CDR1 MNHEY, CDR2 SMNVEV (reference sequence). This CDR3 contains 15 residues. The CDR3 here is CASKKDRVGSEKLFF. For the CDR3, the DNA is TGTGCCAGCAAGAAGGACAGGGTAGGGAGTGAAAAACTGTTTTTT.

This sequence joins TRBV6-1 and TRBJ2-3, with 7 bases that match TRBD2. In germline, CDR1 is MNHNS, CDR2 SASEGT. The junction had 6 bases not matched to a gene; V was cut back by 8 bases and J by 1 base. The CDR3 length is 14 residues. The CDR3 sequence: CASGGGVGTDTQYF. The CDR3 DNA sequence: TGTGCCAGCGGTGGGGGGGTCGGCACAGATACGCAGTATTTT.

This chain connects TRBV5-1 to TRBJ2-1; TRBD2 aligns across 13 bases. V shed 5 bases, J shed 9 bases, and the junction held 8 bases outside the gene matches. Looked up from germline, CDR1 is SGHRS and CDR2 is YFSETQ. This CDR3 region has 15 residues. The CDR3 DNA is TGCGCCAGCAGGGGGAAACTAGCGGGAGGGCTTGAGCAGTTCTTC. Its translation: CASRGKLAGGLEQFF.

This chain links TRBV18 with TRBJ2-1, with D uncertain. V was cut by 0 bases and J by 9 bases, with 6 bases left in between. The germline V gene has CDR1 KGHSH and CDR2 LQKENI. The CDR3 is made up of 12 amino acids. The CDR3 protein is CASSPPTGEQFF. In nucleotides, the CDR3 is TGTGCCAGCTCACCACCCACGGGTGAGCAGTTCTTC.

V and J are TRBV5-1 and TRBJ2-7; weak D call: TRBD1 (6 bases). With 1 base removed from V and 3 bases from J, the gap between germline ends came to 8 bases. The CDR3 extends over 13 amino acids. From germline, CDR1 is SGHRS and CDR2 YFSETQ. CDR3 sequence (DNA): TGCGCCAGCAGCTTGTCAGGGGTCTACGAGCAGTACTTC. This codes for CASSLSGVYEQYF.

This clone has more than one count but fewer than ten. The rearrangement uses TRBV11-2 and TRBJ1-1, with 9 nucleotides matching TRBD1. Germline loops: CDR1 SGHAT, CDR2 FQNNGV. The CDR3 covers 14 residues. The ends lost 4 bases at V and 7 bases at J; junction bases unmatched: 7. CDR3 DNA: TGTGCCAGCAGCTCTAGCTGGACAGGGGTTGAAGCTTTCTTT. Protein product: CASSSSWTGVEAFF.

V gene TRBV7-6 combines with J gene TRBJ2-2; possible D gene TRBD1, 5 bases. The germline V gene encodes CDR1 SGHVS and CDR2 FNYEAQ. CDR3 length: 13 residues. V lost 0 bases and J lost 6, with 5 bases in between. CDR3 bases: TGTGCCAGCAGCTTAGCCAGGGCCGGGGAGCTGTTTTTT. Translated, it gives CASSLARAGELFF. Together with reference TRBV7-6 and TRBJ2-2, the CDR3 gives the full variable domain: GAGVSQSPRYKVTKRGQDVALRCDPISGHVSLYWYRQALGQGPEFLTYFNYEAQQDKSGLPNDRFSAERPEGSISTLTIQRTEQRDSAMYRCASSLARAGELFFGEGSRLTVL.

The chain uses TRBV6-1 and TRBJ2-7; D might be TRBD2 (5 bases). From germline, CDR1 is MNHNS and CDR2 SASEGT. Trimming shortened V by 5 bases and J by 4 bases, and 9 bases separated the two germline ends. CDR3 length: 12 amino acids. DNA of the CDR3: TGTGCCAGCAGTTATAGCGTATACGAGCAGTACTTC. Translated: CASSYSVYEQYF.

The chain links TRBV5-1 to TRBJ2-5, with 7 bases aligning to TRBD2. Per germline, CDR1 SGHRS and CDR2 YFSETQ. The ends lost 0 bases at V and 3 bases at J; junction bases unmatched: 8. CDR3 size: 16 residues. CDR3 sequence reads: CASSLVLSSGKETQYF. CDR3 nucleotides: TGCGCCAGCAGCTTGGTTCTTTCTAGCGGCAAAGAGACCCAGTACTTC.

The gene calls are TRBV7-8 and TRBJ2-7, with D possibly being TRBD1 (5 bases). Germline V gives CDR1 SGHVS, CDR2 FQNEAQ. The CDR3 runs to 14 residues. V gave up 1 base and J gave up 3 bases, with 10 bases separating them. For the CDR3, the DNA is TGTGCCAGCAGCTTAGTTGAGACAGACTACGAGCAGTACTTC. As protein: CASSLVETDYEQYF. The full variable domain, completed using reference TRBV7-8 and TRBJ2-7, is GAGVSQSPRYKVAKRGQDVALRCDPISGHVSLFWYQQALGQGPEFLTYFQNEAQLDKSGLPSDRFFAERPEGSVSTLKIQRTQQEDSAVYLCASSLVETDYEQYFGPGTRLTVT.

The chain recombines TRBV5-8 with TRBJ2-1, with D uncertain. V was shortened by 3 bases and J by 1 base, with 8 bases between the two germline ends. The CDR3 runs to 14 residues. Per the germline V gene, CDR1 is SGHTS and CDR2 is YDEGEE. CDR3 sequence: CASSSAKSYNEQFF. The CDR3 coding sequence is TGTGCCAGCAGCTCTGCGAAGTCCTACAATGAGCAGTTCTTC.

V and J are TRBV5-7 and TRBJ2-5; TRBD1 might be the D (6 bases). TRBV5-7 is marked as an open reading frame, function uncertain. The V gene lost 2 bases and the J gene lost 2 bases, with 25 bases spanning the gap. The CDR3 runs 19 residues. The CDR3 sequence is CASSFGFNTGRSFQETQYF. The DNA of the CDR3 is TGTGCCAGCAGCTTCGGGTTTAACACAGGGCGGTCCTTTCAAGAGACCCAGTACTTC.

The V gene is TRBV11-2, the J gene TRBJ1-1; no clear D. Trimming removed 0 bases from V and 0 bases from J, with 11 bases in between. Germline V gene data show CDR1 as SGHAT and CDR2 as FQNNGV. The CDR3 consists of 16 residues. CDR3 sequence: CASSLDRAGVNTEAFF. In DNA form, the CDR3 reads TGTGCCAGCAGCTTAGATCGTGCAGGCGTGAACACTGAAGCTTTCTTT. The full variable domain, in which reference TRBV11-2 and TRBJ1-1 provide the parts outside the CDR3, is EAGVAQSPRYKIIEKRQSVAFWCNPISGHATLYWYQQILGQGPKLLIQFQNNGVVDDSQLPKDRFSAERLKGVDSTLKIQPAKLEDSAVYLCASSLDRAGVNTEAFFGQGTRLTVV.

Of note for this clone: A read error may produce the germline difference seen at one junction end. The sample contains more than one DNA sequence encoding this CDR3. The chain carries TRBV5-1 and TRBJ2-2, with D perhaps matching TRBD2 (5 bases). Germline loops: CDR1 SGHRS, CDR2 YFSETQ. This CDR3 has 13 residues. CDR3 amino acids: CASYESITGELFF. The CDR3 DNA reads TGCGCCAGCTATGAGAGCATCACCGGGGAGCTATTTTTT.

The chain combines TRBV6-1 with TRBJ1-1; the D gene is possibly TRBD1 (5 bases). V shed 5 bases and J shed 6 bases, with 16 bases lying between them. The CDR3 consists of 14 residues. Looked up from germline, CDR1 is MNHNS and CDR2 is SASEGT. In DNA form, the CDR3 reads TGTGCCAGCAGTCGACAGTTGGCATTGGCTGAAGCTTTCTTT. It encodes CASSRQLALAEAFF.

V usage is TRBV4-1 and J usage is TRBJ2-7; the match to TRBD2 covers 7 bases. The junction had 4 bases not matched to a gene; V was cut back by 4 bases and J by 4 bases. The CDR3 spans 13 residues. CDR1 is MGHRA and CDR2 is YSYEKL in the germline V gene. The CDR3 DNA reads as TGCGCCAGCAGCCGTGGGGGGGGGTACGAGCAGTACTTC. Translation gives CASSRGGGYEQYF.

The chain has TRBV6-4 and TRBJ2-3, with D hard to call. The CDR3 extends over 14 amino acids. The V and J ends lost 6 bases and 0 bases respectively, with 10 bases between them. Germline V gene sequence: CDR1 MRHNA, CDR2 SNTAGT. CDR3 region: CASSPGSSTDTQYF. The CDR3, as DNA: TGTGCCAGCAGCCCCGGATCTAGCACAGATACGCAGTATTTT.

The chain carries TRBV11-2 and TRBJ2-3, with 9 bases aligning to TRBD1. CDR1 and CDR2 from the germline V gene are SGHAT and FQNNGV. Trimming took 4 bases from V and 4 from J; bases not matched to a gene: 6. This CDR3 has 15 amino acids. In DNA form, the CDR3 reads TGTGCCAGCAGCTCGACAGGGGGAAGGGCAGATACGCAGTATTTT. Amino acids: CASSSTGGRADTQYF.

The V and J genes are TRBV9 and TRBJ2-3; 8 bases line up with TRBD1. The CDR3 consists of 12 residues. Losses at the gene ends were 4 bases for V and 12 bases for J; bases not matched to a gene: 7. Germline CDR1 reads SGDLS; CDR2 reads YYNGEE. CDR3 amino acids: CASSLDRVTQYF. The CDR3 coding sequence is TGTGCCAGCAGCCTGGACAGGGTTACTCAGTATTTT.

This rearrangement joins TRBV13 to TRBJ1-1; 7 bases are shared with TRBD1. V gave up 10 bases and J gave up 8 bases; unmatched junction bases: 19. The germline V gene encodes CDR1 PRHDT and CDR2 FYEKMQ (reference sequence). The length of the CDR3 is 15 residues. The CDR3 reads CATRNRQGEGREAFF. CDR3 sequence (DNA): TGTGCCACTCGCAACCGGCAGGGGGAAGGTAGGGAAGCTTTCTTT.

In this sample, this clone turned up a few times. V usage is TRBV18 and J usage is TRBJ1-1; the D gene is possibly TRBD1 (5 bases). V shed 0 bases and J shed 3 bases, with 20 bases lying between them. Per germline, CDR1 KGHSH and CDR2 LQKENI. The CDR3 totals 18 residues. CDR3 region: CASSPPWSFSRGDTEAFF. The CDR3 bases are TGTGCCAGCTCACCACCGTGGTCCTTCTCGCGAGGGGACACTGAAGCTTTCTTT.